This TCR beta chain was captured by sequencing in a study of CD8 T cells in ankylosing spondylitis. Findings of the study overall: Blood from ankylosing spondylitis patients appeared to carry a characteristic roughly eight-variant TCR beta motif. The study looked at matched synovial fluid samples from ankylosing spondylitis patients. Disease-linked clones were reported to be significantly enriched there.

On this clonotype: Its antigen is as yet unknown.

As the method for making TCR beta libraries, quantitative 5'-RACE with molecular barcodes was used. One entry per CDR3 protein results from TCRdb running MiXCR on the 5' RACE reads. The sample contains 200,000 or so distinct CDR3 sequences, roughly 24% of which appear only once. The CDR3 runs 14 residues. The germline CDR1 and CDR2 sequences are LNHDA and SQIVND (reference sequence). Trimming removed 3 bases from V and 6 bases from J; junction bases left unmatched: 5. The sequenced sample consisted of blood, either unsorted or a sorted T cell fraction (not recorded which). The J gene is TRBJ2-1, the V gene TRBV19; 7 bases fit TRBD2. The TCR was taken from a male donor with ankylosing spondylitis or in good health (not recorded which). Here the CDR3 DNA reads TGTGCCAGTAGTATCGTGGGAGGGCCCAATGAGCAGTTCTTC. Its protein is CASSIVGGPNEQFF.